These 32 T cell receptor beta chains were sequenced from one sample in a study of cytotoxic CD8 clonotypes in ibrutinib-treated CLL. Clones were sequenced by immunoSEQ multiplex PCR, and TCRdb holds only the in-frame ones, with some missing. The table records 200,000 to 250,000 clones, 70% of them present only once. The material was PBMCs, obtained after 12 months of ibrutinib treatment. The receptors shown here come from a human donor with chronic lymphocytic leukemia.

The chain recombines TRBV19 with TRBJ1-5; perhaps TRBD1 as D (5 bases). Between the trimmed V and J ends, which lost 7 bases and 0 bases, there was a span of 13 bases. Germline CDR1 is LNHDA and CDR2 is SQIVND (reference sequence). This CDR3 has 15 amino acids. CDR3 sequence (DNA): TGTGCCAGTACCTCGACAGATTTTAGCAATCAGCCCCAGCATTTT. This encodes CASTSTDFSNQPQHF.

The chain has TRBV29-1 and TRBJ1-1; no clear D gene. The CDR3 extends over 13 amino acids. V dropped 8 bases and J dropped 1 base, with 14 bases sitting between them. Per germline, CDR1 SQVTM and CDR2 ANQGSEA. CDR3 loop: CSPRSLENTEAFF. CDR3 in DNA: TGCAGCCCCCGATCATTAGAGAACACTGAAGCTTTCTTT.

The genes are TRBV2 and TRBJ2-7, with D perhaps matching TRBD1 (6 bases). CDR3 length: 12 amino acids. With 6 bases removed from V and 1 base from J, the gap between germline ends came to 7 bases. Germline CDR1 reads SNHLY; CDR2 reads FYNNEI. The DNA for the CDR3 is TGTGCCAGCAGCGGACAGTCCTACGAGCAGTACTTC. Its protein is CASSGQSYEQYF.

This chain uses TRBV29-1 with TRBJ1-1; no definite D call. The V end lost 6 bases, the J end lost 8 bases, and 19 bases lay between the germline ends. Germline CDR1 SQVTM, CDR2 ANQGSEA. The CDR3 loop spans 13 amino acids. This chain's CDR3 is CSVRPLKGEEAFF. In DNA, the CDR3 is TGCAGCGTCCGCCCCCTAAAAGGTGAGGAAGCTTTCTTT.

V is TRBV5-1 and J is TRBJ2-7; 10 bases fit TRBD2. With 4 bases clipped from V and 4 bases from J, the junction kept 5 bases outside the gene matches. This CDR3 has 14 residues. Germline V CDR1 and CDR2: SGHRS, YFSETQ. The CDR3 DNA sequence: TGCGCCAGCAGCCTAAGCGGGAGGGATTACGAGCAGTACTTC. This sequence encodes CASSLSGRDYEQYF.

The CDR3 DNA follows: TGTGCCAGCAGTCGCCAAGCGGGAGGCGGAGATACGCAGTATTTT. Translating it yields CASSRQAGGGDTQYF. The genes are TRBV7-2 and TRBJ2-3; 9 bases map to TRBD2. The CDR3 length is 15 residues. CDR1 is SGHTA, CDR2 FQGNSA, per germline. The V gene end was trimmed by 6 bases and the J gene end by 5 bases; junction bases not matched to a gene: 9.

This chain joins TRBV28 and TRBJ2-7, with a possible D match to TRBD2 (6 bases). Germline V gene lookup returns CDR1 MDHEN and CDR2 SYDVKM. The CDR3 runs to 15 residues. V lost 3 bases and J lost 0, with 12 bases in between. CDR3 region: CASSLGGVLSYEQYF. Written as DNA, the CDR3 is TGTGCCAGCAGTTTGGGCGGGGTCCTCTCCTACGAGCAGTACTTC.

This rearrangement joins TRBV7-2 to TRBJ1-2, with unresolved D. V dropped 5 bases and J dropped 5 bases, with 9 bases sitting between them. The CDR3 is made up of 12 amino acids. CDR1 SGHTA and CDR2 FQGNSA come from the germline V gene. CDR3 in amino acids: CASSLEGYGYTF. CDR3 coding DNA: TGTGCCAGCAGCCTCGAGGGATATGGCTACACCTTC.

V gene TRBV30 combines with J gene TRBJ1-4; D call uncertain. Looked up from germline, CDR1 is GTSNPN and CDR2 is SVGIG (reference sequence). CDR3 length: 12 residues. Trimming took off 4 bases at V and 8 bases at J, with 11 bases between the two ends. Here the CDR3 reads CAWKEGREKLFF. In nucleotides, the CDR3 is TGTGCCTGGAAAGAGGGTCGCGAAAAACTGTTTTTT. Full variable domain (rest looked up from reference TRBV30 and TRBJ1-4): SQTIHQWPATLVQPVGSPLSLECTVEGTSNPNLYWYRQAAGRGLQLLFYSVGIGQISSEVPQNLSASRPQDRQFILSSKKLLLSDSGFYLCAWKEGREKLFFGSGTQLSVL.

The chain uses TRBV18 and TRBJ2-2; 9 positions match TRBD2. Per the germline V gene, CDR1 is KGHSH and CDR2 is LQKENI. This CDR3 is built from 15 residues. J gave up 4 bases and V 4 bases, and 4 bases lay outside the gene matches. CDR3 residues: CASSLAGDITGELFF. The CDR3 region has the DNA TGTGCCAGCTCACTAGCGGGGGACATCACCGGGGAGCTGTTTTTT. The whole variable domain, filled in from reference TRBV18 and TRBJ2-2, reads NAGVMQNPRHLVRRRGQEARLRCSPMKGHSHVYWYRQLPEEGLKFMVYLQKENIIDESGMPKERFSAEFPKEGPSILRIQQVVRGDSAAYFCASSLAGDITGELFFGEGSRLTVL.

CDR3 DNA: TGTGCCATCAGTGAGCCAGGGGCTAGTTCGGGCACTGAAGCTTTCTTT. It translates to CAISEPGASSGTEAFF. The chain recombines TRBV10-3 with TRBJ1-1; D might be TRBD1 (6 bases). CDR3 length: 16 residues. Trimming cost V 2 bases and J 4 bases, with 17 bases left between them. From germline, CDR1 is ENHRY and CDR2 SYGVKD.

This clone has a handful of counts. The rearrangement joins TRBV13 to TRBJ1-5; D is perhaps TRBD1 (5 bases). Trimming took off 2 bases at V and 4 bases at J, with 9 bases between the two ends. The germline CDR1 and CDR2 sequences are PRHDT and FYEKMQ (reference sequence). The CDR3 length is 14 residues. Here the CDR3 DNA reads TGTGCCAGCAGCTTACGGGGGACTAATCAGCCCCAGCATTTT. Translation: CASSLRGTNQPQHF. The variable domain in full, completed from reference TRBV13 and TRBJ1-5, reads AAGVIQSPRHLIKEKRETATLKCYPIPRHDTVYWYQQGPGQDPQFLISFYEKMQSDKGSIPDRFSAQQFSDYHSELNMSSLELGDSALYFCASSLRGTNQPQHFGDGTRLSIL.

The chain employs TRBV5-4 and TRBJ2-7; D gene unclear. The CDR3 is 15 residues long. V was shortened by 4 bases and J by 6 bases, with 20 bases between the two germline ends. Germline V gene data show CDR1 as SGHNT and CDR2 as YYREEE (reference sequence). CDR3 nucleotides: TGTGCCAGCAGCGAACCATGGGCCAGCACACCCGAGCAGTACTTC. Its translation: CASSEPWASTPEQYF.

This chain joins TRBV30 and TRBJ1-1; tentative D call: TRBD1 (6 bases). This CDR3 is built from 14 residues. Trimming removed 4 bases from V and 1 base from J, with 13 bases in between. Germline V lookup: CDR1 GTSNPN, CDR2 SVGIG (reference sequence). CDR3 sequence reads: CAWTPGHRNTEAFF. CDR3 DNA: TGTGCCTGGACCCCGGGACACCGGAACACTGAAGCTTTCTTT.

Many counts were recorded for this clone. V is TRBV5-4 and J is TRBJ1-5; D remains ambiguous. The CDR3 is 15 amino acids. Trimming cost V 0 bases and J 1 base, with 8 bases left between them. Per germline, CDR1 SGHNT and CDR2 YYREEE (reference sequence). The CDR3 DNA follows: TGTGCCAGCAGCTTGGGACGGGAAAGCAATCAGCCCCAGCATTTT. Translating gives CASSLGRESNQPQHF.

This sequence joins TRBV5-6 and TRBJ1-1; D remains ambiguous. V gave up 2 bases and J gave up 0 bases, with 8 bases separating them. The CDR3 is 14 residues long. CDR1 SGHDT and CDR2 YYEEEE come from the germline V gene. CDR3 bases: TGTGCCAGCAGCTTTAGTACAGTGAACACTGAAGCTTTCTTT. This translates into CASSFSTVNTEAFF.

The CDR3 sequence is CASSSHWTGPRTEAFF. The CDR3 region has the DNA TGTGCCAGCAGTTCCCATTGGACAGGGCCGCGAACTGAAGCTTTCTTT. The chain recombines TRBV28 with TRBJ1-1; 8 nucleotides line up with TRBD1. The CDR3 covers 16 residues. Looked up from germline, CDR1 is MDHEN and CDR2 is SYDVKM. J gave up 5 bases and V 4 bases, and 12 bases lay outside the gene matches.

The chain links TRBV5-1 to TRBJ2-5, with 7 bases lining up with TRBD2. The CDR3 loop spans 17 amino acids. Germline V gives CDR1 SGHRS, CDR2 YFSETQ. The V gene end was trimmed by 0 bases and the J gene end by 7 bases; junction bases not matched to a gene: 15. This CDR3 is CASSLVSAGVLRGTQYF. DNA of the CDR3: TGCGCCAGCAGCTTGGTCAGTGCGGGAGTCCTACGGGGGACCCAGTACTTC.

The chain employs TRBV7-3 and TRBJ1-2; D call uncertain. Trimming removed 5 bases from V and 9 bases from J, with 16 bases in between. The CDR3 is 13 residues long. Germline lookup yields CDR1 SGHTA and CDR2 FQGTGA. CDR3 coding DNA: TGTGCCAGCAGCCCCGGGAAGGGCCGGAGCTACACCTTC. It encodes CASSPGKGRSYTF.

This clone has only one observation. The CDR3: CASSTVAGGTDTQYF. The CDR3 bases are TGTGCCAGCAGTACGGTAGCGGGGGGGACAGATACGCAGTATTTT. V usage is TRBV6-5 and J usage is TRBJ2-3; 11 bases are shared with TRBD2. Trimming removed 5 bases from V and 3 bases from J; junction bases left unmatched: 4. The CDR3 runs to 15 residues. Germline V lookup: CDR1 MNHEY, CDR2 SVGAGI.

This clone was observed a few times. This sequence joins TRBV6-1 and TRBJ1-2, with TRBD1 matching over 11 bases. Germline values: CDR1 MNHNS, CDR2 SASEGT. The ends lost 9 bases at V and 6 bases at J; junction bases unmatched: 6. The CDR3 consists of 13 residues. The CDR3 here is CASRTGGAHGYTF. The CDR3 nucleotides are TGTGCCAGTAGGACAGGGGGCGCCCATGGCTACACCTTC.

V is TRBV27 and J is TRBJ2-1, with D perhaps matching TRBD1 (5 bases). Trimming took off 3 bases at V and 7 bases at J, with 16 bases between the two ends. Per the germline V gene, CDR1 is MNHEY and CDR2 is SMNVEV (reference sequence). The CDR3 is made up of 15 amino acids. CDR3 coding DNA: TGTGCCAGCAGTTTCAGGGAACCGCTTAGGAATGAGCAGTTCTTC. It yields the protein CASSFREPLRNEQFF.

The chain is built from TRBV29-1 and TRBJ2-1; D not resolved. This CDR3 contains 11 residues. Germline V CDR1 and CDR2: SQVTM, ANQGSEA. With 0 bases removed from V and 11 bases from J, the gap between germline ends came to 8 bases. The chain's CDR3 is CSVEDRVKQFF. In DNA form, the CDR3 reads TGCAGCGTTGAAGATCGGGTGAAGCAGTTCTTC.

The chain combines TRBV7-9 with TRBJ1-5, with 9 nucleotides matching TRBD1. The V gene's germline CDR1 is SEHNR and CDR2 FQNEAQ (reference sequence). Trimming took 3 bases from V and 4 from J; bases not matched to a gene: 1. The CDR3 loop spans 14 amino acids. The CDR3 loop is CASSLGTGNQPQHF. The CDR3 DNA follows: TGTGCCAGCAGCTTGGGGACAGGGAATCAGCCCCAGCATTTT. The full variable domain, completed using reference TRBV7-9 and TRBJ1-5, is DTGVSQNPRHKITKRGQNVTFRCDPISEHNRLYWYRQTLGQGPEFLTYFQNEAQLEKSRLLSDRFSAERPKGSFSTLEIQRTEQGDSAMYLCASSLGTGNQPQHFGDGTRLSIL.

V gene TRBV4-3 combines with J gene TRBJ2-3; maybe TRBD2 (5 bases). CDR1 is LGHNA and CDR2 is YSLEER in the germline V gene. Trimming cost V 1 base and J 6 bases, with 17 bases left between them. This CDR3 has 16 amino acids. CDR3 nucleotides: TGCGCCAGCAGCCAAGGGCCCGGGATCTCTCTGGATACGCAGTATTTT. Protein sequence: CASSQGPGISLDTQYF.

V is TRBV7-3 and J is TRBJ1-3; a possible D gene is TRBD1 (5 bases). The V gene's germline CDR1 is SGHTA and CDR2 FQGTGA. V was clipped by 5 bases and J by 9 bases, with 14 bases between them. The CDR3 runs to 13 residues. CDR3 loop: CASSLGVPGTIYF. CDR3 in DNA: TGTGCCAGCAGCCTAGGGGTCCCTGGCACCATATATTTT.

The rearrangement joins TRBV7-2 to TRBJ2-7; 8 nucleotides line up with TRBD2. V was pared by 5 bases and J by 5 bases, with 11 bases of the junction left unmatched. The V gene's germline CDR1 is SGHTA and CDR2 FQGNSA. CDR3 length: 15 residues. Written as DNA, the CDR3 is TGTGCCAGCAGCGCGAGCGGGAGAAGTTATGACGAGCAGTACTTC. Translated: CASSASGRSYDEQYF.

This clone occurred a few times. The chain is built from TRBV29-1 and TRBJ1-2; D unresolved. CDR3 length: 11 amino acids. The V end lost 3 bases, the J end lost 5 bases, and 7 bases lay between the germline ends. CDR1 is SQVTM, CDR2 ANQGSEA, per germline. The CDR3 bases are TGCAGCGTTGATTCGGGGTATGGCTACACCTTC. This codes for CSVDSGYGYTF. Full variable domain (missing parts from reference TRBV29-1 and TRBJ1-2): SAVISQKPSRDICQRGTSLTIQCQVDSQVTMMFWYRQQPGQSLTLIATANQGSEATYESGFVIDKFPISRPNLTFSTLTVSNMSPEDSSIYLCSVDSGYGYTFGSGTRLTVV.

V usage is TRBV5-1 and J usage is TRBJ1-2, with 12 bases lining up with TRBD1. The V gene's germline CDR1 is SGHRS and CDR2 YFSETQ. After removal of 1 base from V and 4 bases from J, the junction contained 11 bases not matched to a gene. The CDR3 loop spans 18 amino acids. The CDR3 DNA reads TGCGCCAGCAGCTTGTCGGTTTGGGACAGGGGGCGCGGCTATGGCTACACCTTC. Translating it yields CASSLSVWDRGRGYGYTF.

The chain recombines TRBV9 with TRBJ1-1; a possible D gene is TRBD1 (5 bases). The V and J ends lost 4 bases and 6 bases respectively, with 19 bases between them. In germline, CDR1 is SGDLS, CDR2 YYNGEE. The CDR3 is made up of 15 amino acids. The CDR3 sequence is CASSPYSLWGPEAFF. The CDR3 DNA sequence: TGTGCCAGCAGCCCTTATTCACTGTGGGGACCTGAAGCTTTCTTT.

The J gene is TRBJ1-2, the V gene TRBV5-1; the D is unclear. CDR1 is SGHRS, CDR2 YFSETQ, per germline. Deletions cut 1 base from V and 6 bases from J, with 19 bases between. CDR3 size: 16 residues. Here the CDR3 reads CASSLWIRATPHGYTF. The CDR3 bases are TGCGCCAGCAGCTTGTGGATCCGGGCGACTCCCCATGGCTACACCTTC. Full variable domain (missing parts from reference TRBV5-1 and TRBJ1-2): KAGVTQTPRYLIKTRGQQVTLSCSPISGHRSVSWYQQTPGQGLQFLFEYFSETQRNKGNFPGRFSGRQFSNSRSEMNVSTLELGDSALYLCASSLWIRATPHGYTFGSGTRLTVV.

This chain uses TRBV30 with TRBJ1-2; no clear D. CDR1 and CDR2 (germline): GTSNPN, SVGIG (reference sequence). Trimming cost V 4 bases and J 7 bases, with 13 bases left between them. This CDR3 spans 12 amino acids. The CDR3 loop is CAWTRGPGGYTF. DNA of the CDR3: TGTGCCTGGACCCGAGGTCCCGGTGGCTACACCTTC. Looking up the rest from reference TRBV30 and TRBJ1-2 gives the full variable domain: SQTIHQWPATLVQPVGSPLSLECTVEGTSNPNLYWYRQAAGRGLQLLFYSVGIGQISSEVPQNLSASRPQDRQFILSSKKLLLSDSGFYLCAWTRGPGGYTFGSGTRLTVV.